A selection of T cell receptor beta chains follows, all from one sample in a study of blood T cell repertoires in COVID-19. Only in-frame clones appear in the TCRdb table, and some are missing; sequencing was by immunoSEQ multiplex PCR. The table shows 55,000 to 70,000 clones, with 88% occurring only once. Sequenced material: PBMCs or T cells enriched from blood (not recorded which). The receptors derive from a woman aged 40 to 49 who had recovered from COVID-19. The CDR3 runs from the conserved cysteine through the conserved F or W. A D gene is named only where the DNA matches it firmly. The size entry is marked missing in some rows and otherwise reads once, few, many or a size class.

CDR3 length	V gene	clone size	J gene	D gene	CDR3 protein	CDR3 DNA
13	TRBV27	NA	TRBJ1-1	TRBD1	CASSWTGNTEAFF	TGTGCCAGCAGTTGGACAGGGAATACTGAAGCTTTCTTT
14	TRBV6-5	NA	TRBJ1-3	NA	CASSSQGSGNTIYF	TGTGCCAGCAGTTCTCAGGGCTCTGGAAACACCATATATTTT
16	TRBV19	NA	TRBJ2-1	TRBD2	CASSIGTGGPQNEQFF	TGTGCCAGTAGTATAGGAACGGGGGGGCCGCAAAATGAGCAGTTCTTC
17	TRBV4-1	NA	TRBJ2-1	TRBD2	CASSQDLLAGVYNEQFF	TGCGCCAGCAGCCAAGATCTATTAGCGGGGGTATATAATGAGCAGTTCTTC
14	TRBV29-1	NA	TRBJ2-2	NA	CSVEESQGSGELFF	TGCAGCGTTGAAGAATCCCAGGGCAGCGGGGAGCTGTTTTTT
14	TRBV27	NA	TRBJ2-1	NA	CASQVTGTYNEQFF	TGTGCCAGCCAGGTAACAGGGACATACAATGAGCAGTTCTTC
15	TRBV14	NA	TRBJ1-5	NA	CASSHGGGGNQPQHF	TGTGCCAGCAGCCACGGAGGGGGAGGGAATCAGCCCCAGCATTTT
12	TRBV12-3/TRBV12-4	NA	TRBJ1-5	NA	CASSRGRQPQHF	TGTGCCAGCAGCAGAGGGCGTCAGCCCCAGCATTTT
13	TRBV4-1	NA	TRBJ1-2	TRBD1	CASSLWTGDGYTF	TGCGCCAGCAGCCTCTGGACAGGGGATGGCTACACCTTC
14	TRBV4-1	NA	TRBJ2-7	NA	CASSQPGVTYEQYF	TGCGCCAGCAGCCAGCCAGGGGTGACCTACGAGCAGTACTTC
14	TRBV6-1	NA	TRBJ2-7	TRBD1	CASSEAGQSYEQYF	TGTGCCAGCAGTGAAGCGGGACAGTCCTACGAGCAGTACTTC
13	TRBV2	once	TRBJ1-1	TRBD1	CASSGQGGTEAFF	TGTGCCAGCAGTGGACAGGGTGGCACTGAAGCTTTCTTT
14	TRBV6-5	NA	TRBJ2-1	NA	CASRGNPSYNEQFF	TGTGCCAGCCGCGGGAACCCCTCCTACAATGAGCAGTTCTTC
17	TRBV4-1	NA	TRBJ2-1	TRBD2	CASSHPGASGGNNEQFF	TGCGCCAGCAGCCACCCCGGGGCTAGCGGGGGAAACAATGAGCAGTTCTTC
17	TRBV10-1	once	TRBJ2-5	NA	CASSESTGGGLQETQYF	TGCGCCAGCAGTGAGTCTACCGGGGGAGGCCTCCAAGAGACCCAGTACTTC
14	TRBV7-6	few	TRBJ1-1	NA	CASSHPGGGTEAFF	TGTGCCAGCAGCCATCCTGGGGGAGGCACTGAAGCTTTCTTT
14	TRBV18	NA	TRBJ1-1	NA	CASSLDRFNTEAFF	TGTGCCAGCTCACTAGACAGGTTTAACACTGAAGCTTTCTTT
14	TRBV4-1	NA	TRBJ1-2	NA	CASSQELAGYGYTF	TGCGCCAGCAGCCAAGAATTGGCGGGCTATGGCTACACCTTC
15	TRBV7-3	NA	TRBJ2-3	TRBD2	CASSRSGGSTDTQYF	TGTGCCAGCAGCAGAAGCGGGGGGTCCACAGATACGCAGTATTTT
15	TRBV27	NA	TRBJ2-1	NA	CASTSEFGAYNEQFF	TGTGCCAGCACCTCCGAATTCGGGGCCTACAATGAGCAGTTCTTC
15	TRBV5-3	NA	TRBJ1-5	NA	CARSLGCGQDKPQHF	TGTGCCAGAAGCTTGGGTTGTGGGCAGGATAAGCCCCAGCATTTT
17	TRBV25-1	NA	TRBJ2-7	NA	CASSESSPGRTGDEQYF	TGTGCCAGCAGTGAATCATCCCCAGGGAGGACGGGAGACGAGCAGTACTTC
15	TRBV3-1/TRBV3-2	NA	TRBJ2-7	NA	CASSQGTGTHYEQYF	TGTGCCAGCAGCCAAGGAACAGGGACCCACTACGAGCAGTACTTC
14	TRBV5-1	NA	TRBJ2-2	TRBD2	CASALAGGPGELFF	TGCGCCAGCGCACTAGCGGGGGGGCCCGGGGAGCTGTTTTTT
13	TRBV4-1	NA	TRBJ2-7	TRBD2	CASSQASGYEQYF	TGCGCCAGCAGCCAGGCTAGCGGGTACGAGCAGTACTTC
14	TRBV19	NA	TRBJ2-3	NA	CASSDTASTDTQYF	TGTGCCAGTAGTGACACCGCTAGCACAGATACGCAGTATTTT
14	TRBV19	few	TRBJ2-5	NA	CASSIQGFQETQYF	TGTGCCAGTAGTATACAGGGCTTCCAAGAGACCCAGTACTTC
14	TRBV6-1	NA	TRBJ1-1	TRBD1	CASSESSGGGKAFF	TGTGCCAGCAGTGAATCGTCAGGGGGCGGGAAAGCTTTCTTT
14	TRBV29-1	NA	TRBJ1-2	TRBD1	CSVGGQGTNYGYTF	TGCAGCGTTGGGGGACAGGGGACTAACTATGGCTACACCTTC
15	TRBV5-1	NA	TRBJ1-2	NA	CASSLTADPNYGYTF	TGCGCCAGCAGCTTAACAGCAGACCCTAACTATGGCTACACCTTC
15	TRBV5-1	NA	TRBJ1-4	TRBD1	CASSNRGISNEKLFF	TGCGCCAGCAGCAACAGGGGCATATCTAATGAAAAACTGTTTTTT
15	TRBV4-1	NA	TRBJ2-7	NA	CASSQLSSTTYEQYF	TGCGCCAGCAGCCAATTGTCTAGTACGACCTACGAGCAGTACTTC
13	TRBV29-1	NA	TRBJ1-1	NA	CSATRLGNTEAFF	TGCAGCGCCACTAGGTTGGGCAACACTGAAGCTTTCTTT
18	TRBV4-1	NA	TRBJ1-6	NA	CASSQPPGGGADNSPLHF	TGCGCCAGCAGCCAGCCCCCGGGGGGGGGCGCCGATAATTCACCCCTCCACTTT
17	TRBV5-1	NA	TRBJ1-2	TRBD1	CASSLDLQTGGRPGYTF	TGCGCCAGCAGCTTGGACCTCCAAACAGGGGGCCGCCCTGGCTACACCTTC
14	TRBV5-1	NA	TRBJ1-1	TRBD1	CASRLGQQNTEAFF	TGCGCCAGCAGACTGGGACAGCAGAACACTGAAGCTTTCTTT
14	TRBV7-2	NA	TRBJ2-7	NA	CASSSYRESYEQYF	TGTGCCAGCAGCAGTTACAGGGAGAGCTACGAGCAGTACTTC
14	TRBV7-9	NA	TRBJ1-3	TRBD1	CASSLGQGLNTIYF	TGTGCCAGCAGCCTCGGACAGGGGTTAAACACCATATATTTT
15	TRBV7-9	NA	TRBJ1-2	NA	CASSLTTRWDYGYTF	TGTGCCAGCAGCTTAACTACCCGCTGGGACTATGGCTACACCTTC
14	TRBV6-5	NA	TRBJ2-1	NA	CASRGTPRGNEQFF	TGTGCCAGCAGGGGGACTCCGCGAGGCAATGAGCAGTTCTTC
14	TRBV3-1/TRBV3-2	NA	TRBJ1-3	NA	CASSQVDGGNTIYF	TGTGCCAGCAGCCAAGTAGATGGTGGAAACACCATATATTTT
15	TRBV7-2	once	TRBJ1-2	NA	CASSLRRGGSNGYTF	TGTGCCAGCAGCTTGAGACGGGGGGGTTCCAATGGCTACACCTTC